The following is a T cell receptor beta chain sequence with its context. The record originates from a study of cytomegalovirus exposure and HLA in healthy donors. Germline CDR1 and CDR2: SGHRS and YFSETQ. The CDR3 is 14 amino acids. Trimming took 0 bases from V and 8 from J, leaving 11 bases between them. These donors, healthy bone marrow donors, were studied. At collection, donors were nominally healthy, but unrecorded immune exposures were probable. It was with 60 Vbeta and 13 Jbeta primers that the PCR ran. Profiled with immunoSEQ multiplex PCR; TCRdb holds only in-frame clones, not every one. The repertoire consists of 120,000 or so clones, with 80% occurring once and the leading ten covering about 0.22%.

Material: PBMCs. The TCR originated in a man over 45 in good health and CMV-seronegative. The gene calls are TRBV5-1 and TRBJ1-4, with D unresolved. The CDR3 DNA reads TGCGCCAGCAGCTTGGATGTCCAGGAAGAAAAACTGTTTTTT. Translating it yields CASSLDVQEEKLFF.